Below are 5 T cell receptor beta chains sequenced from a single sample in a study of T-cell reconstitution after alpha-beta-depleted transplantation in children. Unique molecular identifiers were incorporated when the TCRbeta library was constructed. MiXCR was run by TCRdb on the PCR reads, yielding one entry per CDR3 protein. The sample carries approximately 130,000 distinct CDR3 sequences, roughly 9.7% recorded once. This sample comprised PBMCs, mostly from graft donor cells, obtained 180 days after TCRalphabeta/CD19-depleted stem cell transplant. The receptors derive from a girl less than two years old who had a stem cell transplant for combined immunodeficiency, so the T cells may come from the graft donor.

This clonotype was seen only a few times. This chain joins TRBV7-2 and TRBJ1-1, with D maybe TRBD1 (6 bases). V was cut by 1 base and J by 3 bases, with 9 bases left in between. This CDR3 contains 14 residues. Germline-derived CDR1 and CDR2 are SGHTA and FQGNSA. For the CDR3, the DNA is TGTGCCAGCAGCTTAGACAGGGTGTACACTGAAGCTTTCTTT. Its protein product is CASSLDRVYTEAFF.

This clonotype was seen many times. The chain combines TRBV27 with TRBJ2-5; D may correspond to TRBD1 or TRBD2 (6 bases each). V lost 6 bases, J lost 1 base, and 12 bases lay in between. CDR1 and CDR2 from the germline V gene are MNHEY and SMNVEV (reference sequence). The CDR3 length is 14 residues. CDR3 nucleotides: TGTGCCAGCAGCCTAGGGGGGCCCCAAGAGACCCAGTACTTC. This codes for CASSLGGPQETQYF.

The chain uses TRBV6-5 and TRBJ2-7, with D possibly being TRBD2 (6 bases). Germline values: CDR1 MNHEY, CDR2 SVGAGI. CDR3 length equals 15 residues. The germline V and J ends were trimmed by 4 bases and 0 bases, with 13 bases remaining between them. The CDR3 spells CASSFSGGSSYEQYF. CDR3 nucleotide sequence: TGTGCCAGCAGTTTTAGCGGAGGGAGCTCCTACGAGCAGTACTTC.

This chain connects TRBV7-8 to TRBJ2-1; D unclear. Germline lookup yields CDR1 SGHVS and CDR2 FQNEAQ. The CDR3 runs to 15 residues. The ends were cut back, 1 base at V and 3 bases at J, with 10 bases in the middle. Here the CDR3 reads CASSLGWASYNEQFF. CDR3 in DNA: TGTGCCAGCAGCTTAGGGTGGGCCAGCTACAATGAGCAGTTCTTC. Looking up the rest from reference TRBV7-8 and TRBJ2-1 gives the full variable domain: GAGVSQSPRYKVAKRGQDVALRCDPISGHVSLFWYQQALGQGPEFLTYFQNEAQLDKSGLPSDRFFAERPEGSVSTLKIQRTQQEDSAVYLCASSLGWASYNEQFFGPGTRLTVL.

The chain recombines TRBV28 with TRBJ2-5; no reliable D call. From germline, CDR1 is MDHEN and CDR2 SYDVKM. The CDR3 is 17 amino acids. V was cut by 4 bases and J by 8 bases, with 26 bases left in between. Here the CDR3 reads CASSSSPKWAGSRTQYF. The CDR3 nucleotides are TGTGCCAGCAGTTCGAGTCCTAAATGGGCAGGTTCGCGAACCCAGTACTTC.